This T cell receptor (beta chain) was found in a study of blood T cell repertoires in COVID-19. As for the study in general: Acute-phase and convalescent COVID-19 samples originated in the United States, Italy and Spain. T cells, B-cell-depleted T cells, or PBMCs supplied cDNA or gDNA.

Under the authors' procedure: Reference gene primer amplification in the assay estimated nucleated cell counts. This table comes from immunoSEQ multiplex PCR, and its TCRdb copy is limited to in-frame clones, with some not included. V and J calls and clone size are given by that table; D and trimming were obtained from the DNA. The sample has fewer than 150,000 clones; about four fifths are singletons. With 6 bases clipped from V and 5 bases from J, the junction kept 16 bases outside the gene matches. This CDR3 contains 18 residues. Germline V gene sequence: CDR1 SNHLY, CDR2 FYNNEI. The sequenced sample was peripheral blood. The sequence was obtained from a woman at least 80 years old in a cohort sampled during active or convalescent COVID-19. The chain employs TRBV2 and TRBJ2-5; TRBD2 agrees at 12 bases. This CDR3 is CASSFASGGAGGRETQYF. CDR3 DNA: TGTGCCAGCAGCTTCGCTAGCGGGGGGGCCGGTGGACGTGAGACCCAGTACTTC.